Below, 26 T cell receptor beta chains from the same sample are listed, as sequenced in a study of immune characterization of retroperitoneal liposarcoma (dated by TCRdb to the late 2010s). Receptors were amplified or captured by PCR. The listed sequencing device is NextSeq 500. Clones were called with MiXCR by TCRdb after fastp trimmed the public reads at Q25, and only in-frame beta chains were retained. Entries are consolidated by CDR3 protein sequence, retaining the most common genes and DNA. This sample comprises about 2,600 distinct CDR3 sequences, around a third of them detected only once. Together, the top ten hold about 26% of the sample. Sequenced: tumor tissue. The receptors were sampled from a male donor with retroperitoneal liposarcoma.

V is TRBV20-1 and J is TRBJ2-1; D remains unclear. This CDR3 is built from 14 residues. The V and J ends lost 1 base and 7 bases respectively, with 14 bases between them. Germline V gene lookup returns CDR1 DFQATT and CDR2 SNEGSKA (reference sequence). DNA for the CDR3: TGCAGTGCTAGAGGGACGCGACATCAGAATGAGCAGTTCTTC. It yields the protein CSARGTRHQNEQFF.

The chain joins TRBV6-8 to TRBJ2-5; 11 nucleotides match TRBD2. The V segment lost 10 bases and the J segment 1 base; nucleotides outside the gene matches: 11. This CDR3 comprises 16 residues. The germline V gene encodes CDR1 MNHGY and CDR2 SAAAGT. This CDR3 is CATPTSLAGGQETQYF. CDR3 in DNA: TGTGCCACCCCAACCTCCCTAGCGGGGGGCCAAGAGACCCAGTACTTC.

This clonotype has just a few counts. This chain uses TRBV6-1 with TRBJ2-1; TRBD2 matches 8 bases. The CDR3 is 15 residues long. CDR1 and CDR2 from the germline V gene are MNHNS and SASEGT. V dropped 2 bases and J dropped 7; count of bases not matched to a gene: 7. CDR3 DNA sequence: TGTGCCAGCAGTGAATTTGTCGGGAGGGGAAATGAGCAGTTCTTC. Protein: CASSEFVGRGNEQFF.

This clonotype was found once. The V and J genes are TRBV5-5 and TRBJ1-3; D remains unclear. The CDR3 extends over 13 amino acids. V was shortened by 6 bases and J by 2 bases, with 9 bases between the two germline ends. Germline V lookup: CDR1 SGHKS, CDR2 YYEKEE (reference sequence). The CDR3 loop reads CASNTATGNTIYF. CDR3 nucleotides: TGTGCCAGCAACACAGCTACTGGAAACACCATATATTTT.

The V and J genes are TRBV27 and TRBJ2-3; D is perhaps TRBD1 (6 bases). CDR3 length: 17 residues. Germline V gives CDR1 MNHEY, CDR2 SMNVEV (reference sequence). The V and J ends lost 2 bases and 0 bases respectively, with 15 bases between them. CDR3 sequence reads: CASSLAKTRGSTDTQYF. DNA for the CDR3: TGTGCCAGCAGTTTAGCCAAAACCAGGGGAAGCACAGATACGCAGTATTTT.

This clonotype has just one count. CDR3 in DNA: TGTGCCAGCAGTATAAGTCCTAGAGATACGCAGTATTTT. It yields the protein CASSISPRDTQYF. V is TRBV6-1 and J is TRBJ2-3, with D hard to call. The CDR3 is 13 residues long. V lost 5 bases to trimming and J lost 5 bases, with 11 bases between them. The germline V gene has CDR1 MNHNS and CDR2 SASEGT.

As to this clonotype: The junction shows a germline mismatch at one end, possibly a read error. The J gene is TRBJ2-1, the V gene TRBV7-2; 9 bases are shared with TRBD1. Germline V lookup: CDR1 SGHTA, CDR2 FQGNSA. The CDR3 has 15 residues. The CDR3 loop reads CASSPYRQGGNGQFF. CDR3 nucleotides: TGTGCCAGCAGCCCCTACCGACAGGGGGGAAATGGGCAGTTCTTC. Combining the CDR3 with reference TRBV7-2 and TRBJ2-1 gives the whole variable domain GAGVSQSPSNKVTEKGKDVELRCDPISGHTALYWYRQSLGQGLEFLIYFQGNSAPDKSGLPSDRFSAERTGGSVSTLTIQRTQQEDSAVYLCASSPYRQGGNGQFFGPGTRLTVL.

This chain uses TRBV12-3 or TRBV12-4 with TRBJ2-1, with TRBD1 as a possible D gene (7 bases). The CDR3 has 14 amino acids. Deletions cut 3 bases from V and 10 bases from J, with 16 bases between. CDR3 residues: CASSFQGGYYEQFF. The DNA for the CDR3 is TGTGCCAGCAGTTTCCAGGGGGGTTACTACGAGCAGTTCTTC.

About this clonotype: As the CDR3 is not closed by the conserved phenylalanine or tryptophan, this likely results from a read error. This sequence joins TRBV10-3 and TRBJ2-5, with 9 bases that match TRBD2. The J call may be incorrect, as the DNA end agrees better with TRBJ2-7. The CDR3 extends over 16 amino acids. The germline CDR1 and CDR2 sequences are ENHRY and SYGVKD. The DNA for the CDR3 is TGTGCCATCAGAGTAGCGGGAGAGGCCCAGCGCCACGAGCAGTACCCC. It translates to CAIRVAGEAQRHEQYP.

By frequency in the sample, this clonotype is medium-sized. The rearrangement uses TRBV6-1 and TRBJ2-5; a possible D gene is TRBD1 (6 bases). The germline V and J ends were trimmed by 6 bases and 11 bases, with 25 bases remaining between them. The CDR3 covers 15 residues. Germline V gene data show CDR1 as MNHNS and CDR2 as SASEGT. The CDR3 region has the DNA TGTGCCAGCAGGGTGGACAGATCTGTTTCAAATGAGCAGTACTTC. Translated: CASRVDRSVSNEQYF.

The chain uses TRBV28 and TRBJ2-2; 12 positions agree with TRBD2. CDR1 MDHEN and CDR2 SYDVKM come from the germline V gene. Losses at the gene ends were 4 bases for V and 6 bases for J; bases not matched to a gene: 6. This CDR3 region has 16 residues. The CDR3 is CASSWSLAGGSGELFF. DNA of the CDR3: TGTGCCAGCAGTTGGTCACTAGCGGGGGGATCCGGGGAGCTGTTTTTT.

V and J are TRBV28 and TRBJ2-5; D may be TRBD1 or TRBD2 (5 bases each). The CDR3 is 13 residues long. The germline V gene encodes CDR1 MDHEN and CDR2 SYDVKM. Trimming pared 2 bases from V and 5 bases from J, leaving 9 bases between. The CDR3 DNA is TGTGCCAGCAGTTTACCGGGACGGGAGACCCAGTACTTC. Translation gives CASSLPGRETQYF.

This clonotype has more than one count but fewer than ten. The chain combines TRBV6-6 with TRBJ2-1, with TRBD1 identical over 7 bases. Matching the DNA end better, TRBJ2-7 makes the J call doubtful. The CDR3 has 14 amino acids. Germline loops: CDR1 MNHNY, CDR2 SVGAGI (reference sequence). The CDR3 nucleotides are TGTGCCAGCAGTTACCAGGGACAGTACTACGAGCAGTACTTC. This translates into CASSYQGQYYEQYF.

This clonotype is medium-sized (0.01 to 0.1%). The chain uses TRBV6-1 and TRBJ1-4; no firm D call. With 6 bases removed from V and 0 bases from J, the gap between germline ends came to 8 bases. The germline V gene has CDR1 MNHNS and CDR2 SASEGT. This CDR3 is 14 amino acids long. In nucleotides, the CDR3 is TGTGCCAGCAGACGGACCGCAACTAATGAAAAACTGTTTTTT. Protein: CASRRTATNEKLFF.

The chain joins TRBV14 to TRBJ2-1; 14 bases map to TRBD2. This CDR3 region has 18 residues. V lost 1 base, J lost 9 bases, and 11 bases stayed unmatched. Germline-derived CDR1 and CDR2 are SGHDN and FVKESK. CDR3 residues: CASSQGPTSGRAWGEQFF. Here the CDR3 DNA reads TGTGCCAGCAGCCAAGGCCCGACTAGCGGGAGGGCCTGGGGTGAGCAGTTCTTC.

Sample share makes this clonotype medium-sized. The rearrangement uses TRBV27 and TRBJ1-1; D is unclear. V was pared by 5 bases and J by 0 bases, with 10 bases between. The germline V gene encodes CDR1 MNHEY and CDR2 SMNVEV (reference sequence). There are 14 residues in the CDR3. CDR3 sequence: CASSPQRMNTEAFF. DNA of the CDR3: TGTGCCAGCAGTCCGCAACGGATGAACACTGAAGCTTTCTTT.

In its sample, this clonotype ranks as large. The V gene is TRBV6-1, the J gene TRBJ2-1; D is undetermined. The CDR3 loop spans 13 amino acids. Germline V gene sequence: CDR1 MNHNS, CDR2 SASEGT. Trimming cost V 7 bases and J 2 bases, with 9 bases left between them. This CDR3 reads CASKGRTYNEQFF. CDR3 bases: TGTGCCAGCAAGGGTCGAACCTACAATGAGCAGTTCTTC.

This sequence joins TRBV6-6 and TRBJ2-2; perhaps TRBD2 as D (6 bases). Trimming cost V 0 bases and J 2 bases, with 13 bases left between them. This CDR3 is 17 amino acids long. Germline CDR1 MNHNY, CDR2 SVGAGI (reference sequence). Here the CDR3 DNA reads TGTGCCAGCAGTTACTCGGGGCTCGGGAGAAACACCGGGGAGCTGTTTTTT. It encodes CASSYSGLGRNTGELFF.

Sample share makes this clonotype medium-sized. The rearrangement joins TRBV7-6 to TRBJ2-1, with D hard to call. The CDR3 covers 16 residues. Germline V lookup: CDR1 SGHVS, CDR2 FNYEAQ. With 1 base removed from V and 8 bases from J, the gap between germline ends came to 18 bases. This CDR3 is CASSLGPTQDGYEQFF. CDR3 DNA sequence: TGTGCCAGCAGCTTAGGCCCCACCCAGGATGGCTATGAGCAGTTCTTC.

The gene calls are TRBV7-2 and TRBJ2-5, with 10 nucleotides matching TRBD2. CDR3 length: 15 residues. From germline, CDR1 is SGHTA and CDR2 FQGNSA. V lost 7 bases and J lost 3; bases outside the gene matches: 8. CDR3 amino acids: CASIPSGRAKETQYF. The CDR3 nucleotides read TGTGCCAGCATCCCCAGCGGGAGGGCCAAAGAGACCCAGTACTTC. Full variable domain (rest looked up from reference TRBV7-2 and TRBJ2-5): GAGVSQSPSNKVTEKGKDVELRCDPISGHTALYWYRQSLGQGLEFLIYFQGNSAPDKSGLPSDRFSAERTGGSVSTLTIQRTQQEDSAVYLCASIPSGRAKETQYFGPGTRLLVL.

The rearrangement links TRBV25-1 to TRBJ2-1, with 8 positions matching TRBD1. The better agreement between TRBJ2-7 and the DNA end casts doubt on the J call. This CDR3 is built from 15 residues. The germline CDR1 and CDR2 sequences are MGHDK and SYGVNS. In DNA form, the CDR3 reads TGTGCCAGCAGTGATCGGACAGGGACCTCCTACGAGCAGTACTTC. Protein sequence: CASSDRTGTSYEQYF.

Written as DNA, the CDR3 is TGCGCCAGCAGCCAAGAGGGCTACCGCACAGATACGCAGTATTTT. This translates into CASSQEGYRTDTQYF. V usage is TRBV4-3 and J usage is TRBJ2-3; D uncertain. Germline CDR1 LGHNA, CDR2 YSLEER. This CDR3 is 15 amino acids long. V was cut by 0 bases and J by 1 base, with 8 bases left in between.

This chain uses TRBV6-5 with TRBJ2-4, with D unresolved. CDR1 and CDR2 (germline): MNHEY, SVGAGI. This CDR3 has 15 amino acids. V was cut by 10 bases and J by 0 bases, with 16 bases left in between. The CDR3 region is CATTGTATAKNIQYF. The DNA for the CDR3 is TGTGCCACCACGGGTACGGCGACAGCCAAAAACATTCAGTACTTC.

The chain has TRBV7-2 and TRBJ2-1; D is possibly TRBD2 (7 bases). The end of the DNA fits TRBJ2-7 better, so the J call may be wrong. The germline gives CDR1 SGHTA, CDR2 FQGNSA. The CDR3 sequence is 15 residues long. CDR3 DNA: TGTGCCAGCAGCTTACAATCCGGGGGGCTTTACGAGCAGTACTTC. Translated, it gives CASSLQSGGLYEQYF.

The rearrangement uses TRBV27 and TRBJ2-5; TRBD2 is a possible D gene (6 bases). The V gene lost 0 bases and the J gene lost 9 bases, with 8 bases spanning the gap. This CDR3 region has 12 residues. CDR1 and CDR2 (germline): MNHEY, SMNVEV (reference sequence). In nucleotides, the CDR3 is TGTGCCAGCAGTTTATCCGGGAGTGCCCAGTACTTC. Protein: CASSLSGSAQYF.

This clonotype was counted a few times. The chain combines TRBV6-1 with TRBJ2-1; D call uncertain. V lost 0 bases and J 10 bases, leaving 16 bases between the germline ends. Germline V gene sequence: CDR1 MNHNS, CDR2 SASEGT. There are 15 residues in the CDR3. In nucleotides, the CDR3 is TGTGCCAGCAGTGAAGCGCCAGGTCCCCCCAAAGAGCAGTTCTTC. It translates to CASSEAPGPPKEQFF.